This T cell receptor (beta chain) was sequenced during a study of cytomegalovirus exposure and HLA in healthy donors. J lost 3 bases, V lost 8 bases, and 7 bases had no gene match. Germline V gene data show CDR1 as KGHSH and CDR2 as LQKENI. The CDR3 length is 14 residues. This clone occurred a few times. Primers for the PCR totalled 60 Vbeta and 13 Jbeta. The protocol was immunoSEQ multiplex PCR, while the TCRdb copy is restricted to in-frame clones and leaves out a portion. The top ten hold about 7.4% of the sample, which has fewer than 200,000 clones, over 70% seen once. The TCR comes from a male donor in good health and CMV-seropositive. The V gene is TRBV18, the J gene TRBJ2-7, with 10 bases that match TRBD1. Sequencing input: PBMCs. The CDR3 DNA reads TGTGCCAGCCAAAAGGGACAGGGGAACTACGAGCAGTACTTC. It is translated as CASQKGQGNYEQYF.